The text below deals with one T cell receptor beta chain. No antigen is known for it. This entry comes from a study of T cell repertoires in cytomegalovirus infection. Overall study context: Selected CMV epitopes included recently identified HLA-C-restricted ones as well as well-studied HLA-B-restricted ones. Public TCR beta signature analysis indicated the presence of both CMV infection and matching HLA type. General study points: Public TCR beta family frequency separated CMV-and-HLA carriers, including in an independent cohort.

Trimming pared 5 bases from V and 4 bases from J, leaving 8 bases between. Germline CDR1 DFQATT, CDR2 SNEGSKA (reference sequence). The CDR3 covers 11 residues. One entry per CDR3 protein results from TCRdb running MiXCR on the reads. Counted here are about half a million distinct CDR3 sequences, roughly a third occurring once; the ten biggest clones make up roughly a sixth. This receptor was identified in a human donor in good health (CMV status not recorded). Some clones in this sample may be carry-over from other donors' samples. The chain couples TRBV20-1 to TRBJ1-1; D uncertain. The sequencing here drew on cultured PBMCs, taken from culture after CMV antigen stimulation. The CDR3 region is CSAWWGTEAFF. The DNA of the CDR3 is TGCAGTGCTTGGTGGGGCACTGAAGCTTTCTTT.